The T cell receptor (beta chain) described here comes from a study of blood T cells in healthy people across ages. Study-wide findings and caveats: Changes seen in expanded clonotypes were possibly confounded by donor CMV status left unknown.

Primed by a sample-barcoded 5' primer and a J-beta primer mix, a second PCR proceeded for about 7 to 12 cycles. TCRdb fed the 5' RACE reads into MiXCR, producing one record per CDR3 protein. The sample gives 800,000 to 950,000 distinct CDR3 sequences, 25% to 30% of which show up once; 10% is in the top ten. With regard to this clonotype: Its target is unknown. A single base separates this from a much larger clone, so it may be a read error.

There are 15 residues in the CDR3. Germline V gene sequence: CDR1 SGHTA, CDR2 FQGNSA. V gave up 3 bases and J gave up 2 bases; unmatched junction bases: 4. These data were also reused for a study on T cells of mothers and their children. This second study says: A slight, non-significant increase in overlap was found for related mother-child pairs relative to unrelated pairs.

Input material: blood. The clonotype comes from a woman aged 40 to 50 in good health. The chain links TRBV7-2 to TRBJ2-5, with 9 nucleotides matching TRBD1. The CDR3 nucleotides are TGTGCCAGCAGCTTGAGGGGGACAGGGCAAGAGACCCAGTACTTC. Translated, it gives CASSLRGTGQETQYF.